This TCR beta chain originates from a study of naive and memory T cell subsets (dated by TCRdb to 2016 to 2017). Concerning the study at large: The figure summarizing these samples reported 10 or so blood donors, 7 tuberculin skin test biopsies and 3 saline control biopsies. PCR2 was typically run as a SYBR Green qPCR and stopped at a set threshold, although low-input samples could use end-point PCR of about 6 cycles instead. What the study reported, not specific to this receptor: The potential sensitivity of the RNA-based method to TCR transcript changes with T cell activation and differentiation was acknowledged.

The study reported a robust and sensitive protocol to amplify, sequence and analyze TCRs, based on 3' ligation of a UMI-containing oligonucleotide to TCR cDNA. Whole blood analysis involved drawing over 2 ml of peripheral blood from adult healthy volunteers into Tempus tubes and then extracting RNA following the manufacturer's instructions. Total RNA, without cell sorting, was DNase treated with RQ1 DNase before reverse transcription, targeting roughly 1 to 1000 ng input. Libraries were prepared from skin biopsies and whole blood to test how robust the pipeline was in samples where T cells are a minority population. The method was 5' RACE. The ligated cDNA was amplified in four rounds of PCR with nested alpha and beta constant region primers together with the SP2 primer. For the blood and skin samples, reverse transcription of TCR RNA was done with SuperScript IV along with alpha and beta constant region primers. T4 RNA ligase 1 was used to ligate an oligonucleotide containing the Illumina SP2 primer and a UMI to the 3' end of the cDNA. The 12-nucleotide UMI was composed of two random hexamers separated by an eight-base spacer, which was included to prevent hairpin formation. From the second PCR onward, the TCR alpha and beta chain libraries were handled separately, and dual indexing was used for multiplexing. After pooling, the indexed libraries were analyzed by capillary electrophoresis and sequenced on either an Illumina MiSeq or NextSeq. PhiX DNA at roughly 5-8% was spiked into libraries to increase base diversity and improve cluster recognition. The authors' analysis ran thus. Demultiplexor took UMIs from read 2, joined the UMIs to the TCR sequence from read 1, and separated reads according to sample indices. Decombinator identified V and J genes and V-J junctions, assigning each TCR a five-part identifier including V and J deletions. Collapsinator used UMIs to correct sequencing errors and PCR amplification heterogeneity, producing a UMI-based abundance for each TCR. CDR3Translator turned identifiers into nucleotide sequence, translated the nucleotide sequence into amino acids, and pulled out CDR3 regions based on terminal motifs. After normalization to the amount of input RNA, error-corrected alpha and beta TCR counts from blood and skin were compared. Through fastp at Q25 and MiXCR, TCRdb rebuilt clones from the public reads, retaining in-frame beta chains. Rows with a matching CDR3 protein are joined into one entry that keeps the most common DNA and genes. In this record, the V and J calls reflect TCRdb's handling and not the investigators' own analysis. Within this sample are over 45,000 distinct CDR3 sequences, with more than 7.5% of them counted one time only. About 8.9% of the sample is in the top ten clones.

V is reduced by 5 bases and J by 2 bases, leaving a spacing of 10 bases between them. According to the germline V gene (reference sequence), CDR1 reads MNHEY and CDR2 reads SMNVEV. The CDR3 has 13 amino acids, counting the end cysteine and phenylalanine. Left in the record is the CDR3 DNA by itself, 39 bases read in frame from the first base. This clonotype has a count of ten or more. It lacks a known antigen. No clone much larger than this one lies a single base away; base qualities are absent. The source of this sequence is a female donor in good health. The chain couples TRBV27 to TRBJ2-7, and possibly TRBD2, on 5 matching bases. The CDR3 in this case is CASSGAGTYEQYF. DNA sequence: TGTGCCAGCAGTGGAGCCGGGACCTACGAGCAGTACTTC.